This record covers a single T cell receptor beta chain. Its cognate antigen is unknown. Produced via immunoSEQ multiplex PCR; TCRdb's table is partial and in-frame only. The profile covers under 300,000 clones, with approximately 83% appearing a single time and 1% to 1.5% taken by the ten largest. The source of the sample is a study of cytomegalovirus exposure and HLA in healthy donors. CDR1 is MGHRA, CDR2 YSYEKL, per germline. Trimming cost V 4 bases and J 0 bases, with 4 bases left between them. The CDR3 is 13 amino acids. Study-wide points: Reportedly, cytomegalovirus status was diagnosed with high sensitivity and specificity. Specific recognition of CMV antigens was confirmed in vitro for a few chains (all CMV-associated). Associated with cytomegalovirus, according to the listing, were around 160 TCR beta chains. Subsequent analysis revealed that first-cohort TCR clusters tended to co-occur in the roughly 120 validation repertoires.

Sequences were obtained from PBMCs. The chain couples TRBV4-1 to TRBJ2-1; D ambiguous. The sequence was obtained from a woman in her 30s in good health and CMV-seropositive. As DNA, the CDR3 is TGCGCCAGCAGCCGGAGCTCCTACAATGAGCAGTTCTTC. This encodes CASSRSSYNEQFF.